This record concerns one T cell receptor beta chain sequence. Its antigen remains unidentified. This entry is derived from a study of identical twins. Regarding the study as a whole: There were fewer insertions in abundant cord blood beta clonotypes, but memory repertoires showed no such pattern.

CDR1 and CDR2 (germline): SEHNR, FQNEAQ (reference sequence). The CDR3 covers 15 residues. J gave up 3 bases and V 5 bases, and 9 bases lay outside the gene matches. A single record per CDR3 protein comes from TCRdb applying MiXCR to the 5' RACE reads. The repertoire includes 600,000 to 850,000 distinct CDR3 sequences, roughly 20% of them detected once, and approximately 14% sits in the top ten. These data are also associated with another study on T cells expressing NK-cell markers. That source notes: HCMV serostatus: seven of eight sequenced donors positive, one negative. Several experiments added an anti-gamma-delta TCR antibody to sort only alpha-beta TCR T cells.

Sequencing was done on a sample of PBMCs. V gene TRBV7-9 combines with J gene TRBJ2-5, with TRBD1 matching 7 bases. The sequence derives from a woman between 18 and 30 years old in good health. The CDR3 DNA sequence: TGTGCCAGCAGCCCCGGAAAAACAGGGGAAGAGACCCAGTACTTC. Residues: CASSPGKTGEETQYF.